This is a list of T cell receptor beta chains from one sample in a study of cytomegalovirus exposure and HLA in healthy donors. Profiling relied on immunoSEQ multiplex PCR, and the TCRdb table lists in-frame clones only, not all of them. The repertoire holds roughly 110,000 clones, about 72% seen once, with 2% to 3% in the top ten. Material for sequencing was PBMCs. Source of these receptors: a young man in good health and CMV-seronegative. CDR3s include the opening cysteine and the closing phenylalanine or tryptophan. The D gene is left open where the match is weak. Part of the rows lack a size; the others show once, few, many or a class for expanded clones.

>TRBJ2-6|-|TRBV7-6|-
CASSLGDNSGANVLTF
TGTGCCAGCAGCTTGGGGGACAACTCTGGGGCCAACGTCCTGACTTTC
>TRBJ1-3|once|TRBV2|-
CASRDSSLGNTIYF
TGTGCCAGCAGGGACAGTTCTCTCGGAAACACCATATATTTT
>TRBJ2-3|-|TRBV5-1|-
CASSSGTPQRRQYF
TGCGCCAGCAGCTCAGGGACTCCACAGCGTCGGCAGTATTTT
>TRBJ1-4|-|TRBV5-4|-
CASSPGDLPAEEKLFF
TGTGCCAGCAGCCCAGGGGACCTCCCGGCAGAGGAAAAACTGTTTTTT
>TRBJ2-1|few|TRBV5-1|-
CASSLPAYNEQFF
TGCGCCAGCAGCTTGCCGGCCTACAATGAGCAGTTCTTC
>TRBJ2-1|-|TRBV29-1|TRBD2
CSVELRGGQVPYNEQFF
TGCAGCGTTGAGTTGCGGGGGGGCCAAGTGCCCTACAATGAGCAGTTCTTC
>TRBJ2-1|-|TRBV6-4|-
CASSEGATANEQFF
TGTGCCAGCAGTGAGGGGGCCACTGCGAATGAGCAGTTCTTC
>TRBJ1-5|-|TRBV2|TRBD1
CASSTGTGGGQPQHF
TGTGCCAGCAGCACCGGGACAGGGGGCGGTCAGCCCCAGCATTTT
>TRBJ2-7|-|TRBV2|TRBD2
CASCLLAGGASFYEQYF
TGTGCCAGCTGTCTGTTAGCCGGGGGGGCCTCATTCTACGAGCAGTACTTC
>TRBJ2-2|-|TRBV5-4|-
CASSPPRVGDTGELFF
TGTGCCAGCAGCCCTCCTCGGGTTGGTGACACCGGGGAGCTGTTTTTT
>TRBJ1-1|-|TRBV5-1|-
CASSLDGGLRGTEAFF
TGCGCCAGCAGCTTGGACGGGGGGCTGCGAGGAACTGAAGCTTTCTTT
>TRBJ2-2|-|TRBV15|-
CATSRDSGGPGELFF
TGTGCCACCAGCAGAGATTCTGGGGGCCCCGGGGAGCTGTTTTTT
>TRBJ2-5|-|TRBV7-3|TRBD2
CASSNSGGAGETQYF
TGTGCCAGCAGCAACAGCGGGGGGGCCGGAGAGACCCAGTACTTC
>TRBJ2-1|-|TRBV5-1|TRBD1
CASRRTGTGTNEQFF
TGCGCCAGCAGACGGACCGGGACAGGGACTAATGAGCAGTTCTTC
>TRBJ2-1|-|TRBV5-1|TRBD1
CASSWDSYNEQFF
TGCGCCAGCAGCTGGGACAGTTACAATGAGCAGTTCTTC
>TRBJ2-3|-|TRBV4-2|TRBD2
CASSQLAGGRSGTQYF
TGTGCCAGCAGCCAGCTGGCGGGGGGGCGGTCGGGTACGCAGTATTTT
>TRBJ2-7|-|TRBV15|-
CATSRVGGPGDEQYF
TGTGCCACCAGCAGAGTCGGGGGACCCGGGGACGAGCAGTACTTC
>TRBJ2-7|many|TRBV5-4|TRBD2
CASSPRTSGTYEQYF
TGTGCCAGCAGCCCGCGGACTAGCGGCACGTACGAGCAGTACTTC
>TRBJ1-5|few|TRBV6-5|-
CASTSPGQPQHF
TGTGCCAGCACCTCCCCAGGGCAGCCCCAGCATTTT
>TRBJ2-1|once|TRBV5-4|TRBD2
CASSRPSGTSNEQFF
TGTGCCAGCAGCCGCCCGAGCGGGACTAGCAATGAGCAGTTCTTC
>TRBJ2-7|-|TRBV2|TRBD1
CASSPTGGSREQYF
TGCGCCAGCAGTCCCACAGGGGGGTCTCGCGAGCAGTACTTC
>TRBJ1-1|-|TRBV10-1|-
CAADRGFSLNTEAFF
TGCGCCGCCGACAGAGGATTCTCGTTGAACACTGAAGCTTTCTTT
>TRBJ1-2|-|TRBV28|TRBD1
CASSLTGVPGYTF
TGTGCCAGCAGCTTGACAGGGGTCCCCGGCTACACCTTC
>TRBJ1-5|-|TRBV6-5|-
CASSYRARQVGQPQHF
TGTGCCAGCAGTTATAGAGCCAGACAGGTGGGTCAGCCCCAGCATTTT
>TRBJ2-1|once|TRBV19|TRBD2
CASSIQASGVEQFF
TGTGCCAGTAGTATTCAGGCTAGCGGGGTTGAGCAGTTCTTC
>TRBJ1-5|-|TRBV10-3|TRBD1
CATTQGDSNQPQHF
TGTGCCACTACACAGGGGGATAGCAATCAGCCCCAGCATTTT
>TRBJ1-3|-|TRBV13|TRBD1
CASRWTGVFSGNTIYF
TGTGCCAGCAGGTGGACAGGGGTTTTTTCTGGAAACACCATATATTTT